These 17 T cell receptor beta chains share one sample of origin, sequenced in a study of T cell responses to AZD1222 COVID-19 vaccine (dated by TCRdb to the early 2020s). The method behind the library was the immunoSEQ multiplex PCR assay. The table comes from immuneACCESS by way of TCRdb, which keeps in-frame sequences with V and J called. Part of the clones is missing from these tables; in studies checked, under half for an unresolved V gene and the rest for unknown reasons. This sample lists 57,000 or so clones; 65% to 85% were detected once. The ten largest account for around 28% of the sample. The time point tag for this specimen amounts to: about 28 days (+/-7) after the second vaccine dose. The sample was peripheral blood, taken 28 days after the second AZD1222 dose. The origin of the receptors is an adult who received the AZD1222 COVID-19 vaccine.

This clone was counted only a few times. The chain carries TRBV30 and TRBJ2-1; 14 bases align to TRBD2. This CDR3 spans 13 amino acids. Looked up from germline, CDR1 is GTSNPN and CDR2 is SVGIG (reference sequence). V gave up 8 bases and J gave up 7 bases; unmatched junction bases: 4. In nucleotides, the CDR3 is TGTGCCGGGACTAGCGGGAGTGTAAATGAGCAGTTCTTC. This sequence encodes CAGTSGSVNEQFF.

This clone appeared a few times. The V and J genes are TRBV11-2 and TRBJ2-2; D not resolved. V was cut by 1 base and J by 2 bases, with 5 bases left in between. Per the germline V gene, CDR1 is SGHAT and CDR2 is FQNNGV. The CDR3 is 14 amino acids. The CDR3 DNA is TGTGCCAGCAGCTTAGTTCCAAACACCGGGGAGCTGTTTTTT. Its protein product is CASSLVPNTGELFF.

The table lists this clone with many counts. The chain combines TRBV3-1 (or the pseudogene TRBV3-2) with TRBJ2-7; perhaps TRBD1 as D (6 bases). Trimming took 5 bases from V and 5 from J, leaving 19 bases between them. This CDR3 comprises 15 residues. CDR1 LGHDT and CDR2 YNNKEL come from the germline V gene (reference sequence). In DNA form, the CDR3 reads TGTGCCAGCAGCTCCGCAGGGCAGGGGTCCCACGAGCAGTACTTC. This sequence encodes CASSSAGQGSHEQYF.

The chain joins TRBV7-8 to TRBJ1-1; no reliable D call. CDR1 and CDR2 (germline): SGHVS, FQNEAQ. This CDR3 is 17 amino acids long. Trimming pared 5 bases from V and 0 bases from J, leaving 19 bases between. CDR3 DNA sequence: TGTGCCAGCAGCCATCCCTCACGGACTGTCATGAACACTGAAGCTTTCTTT. The encoded protein is CASSHPSRTVMNTEAFF.

This rearrangement joins TRBV7-2 to TRBJ2-1; 15 bases map to TRBD2. Trimming took 4 bases from V and 10 from J; bases not matched to a gene: 8. The CDR3 has 16 amino acids. CDR1 is SGHTA, CDR2 FQGNSA, per germline. CDR3 sequence (DNA): TGTGCCAGCAGCTACCGGACTAGCGGGAGGGCGGGGGAGCAGTTCTTC. Protein sequence: CASSYRTSGRAGEQFF.

The chain combines TRBV2 with TRBJ1-4; 10 bases map to TRBD1. The CDR3 has 17 amino acids. The ends lost 1 base at V and 7 bases at J; junction bases unmatched: 9. CDR1 SNHLY and CDR2 FYNNEI come from the germline V gene. The CDR3 DNA sequence: TGTGCCAGCAGTGAAGGCGGGACAGGGGTAGCCTCTGAAAAACTGTTTTTT. This translates into CASSEGGTGVASEKLFF.

The rearrangement uses TRBV18 and TRBJ2-6; a possible D gene is TRBD1 (6 bases). The CDR3 length is 15 residues. The V and J ends lost 5 bases and 2 bases respectively, with 10 bases between them. In germline, CDR1 is KGHSH, CDR2 LQKENI. The CDR3 reads CASSFTGTGANVLTF. CDR3 nucleotide sequence: TGTGCCAGCTCATTCACAGGGACTGGGGCCAACGTCCTGACTTTC.

The chain links TRBV5-1 to TRBJ2-1; the D is unclear. V lost 0 bases to trimming and J lost 7 bases, with 11 bases between them. This CDR3 is built from 14 residues. Per the germline V gene, CDR1 is SGHRS and CDR2 is YFSETQ. The CDR3 sequence: CASSLGVIKNEQFF. CDR3 in DNA: TGCGCCAGCAGCTTGGGGGTCATAAAGAATGAGCAGTTCTTC.

This sequence joins TRBV11-2 and TRBJ2-4; 13 bases are shared with TRBD2. V lost 6 bases and J lost 1; bases outside the gene matches: 12. The CDR3 runs 19 residues. From germline, CDR1 is SGHAT and CDR2 FQNNGV. The CDR3 loop is CASRHWTSGRRLAKNIQYF. Written as DNA, the CDR3 is TGTGCCAGCAGACATTGGACTAGCGGGAGACGCTTGGCCAAAAACATTCAGTACTTC.

V gene TRBV7-2 combines with J gene TRBJ2-3; D is ambiguous. This CDR3 has 13 residues. V was pared by 3 bases and J by 1 base, with 5 bases between. CDR1 is SGHTA and CDR2 is FQGNSA in the germline V gene. The CDR3 DNA follows: TGTGCCAGCAGCTTTACTGGCACAGATACGCAGTATTTT. Amino acid sequence: CASSFTGTDTQYF.

The chain employs TRBV11-2 and TRBJ2-7; 9 nucleotides agree with TRBD1. CDR1 and CDR2 (germline): SGHAT, FQNNGV. After removal of 0 bases from V and 8 bases from J, the junction contained 11 bases not matched to a gene. The CDR3 has 16 amino acids. CDR3 nucleotides: TGTGCCAGCAGCTTAGATCTAGGACAGGGGAGTGGAAAGCAGTACTTC. Protein: CASSLDLGQGSGKQYF.

V usage is TRBV28 and J usage is TRBJ2-7; 9 bases are shared with TRBD2. The CDR3 covers 16 residues. Losses at the gene ends were 5 bases for V and 6 bases for J; bases not matched to a gene: 14. Germline CDR1 reads MDHEN; CDR2 reads SYDVKM. The CDR3 DNA reads as TGTGCCAGCAGTGACCTTAGCGGGAGTCTTCGGCCCGAGCAGTACTTC. Protein product: CASSDLSGSLRPEQYF.

V and J are TRBV15 and TRBJ1-5, with D hard to call. V gave up 4 bases and J gave up 5 bases, with 15 bases separating them. The CDR3 runs 15 residues. The germline V gene encodes CDR1 LNHNV and CDR2 YYDKDF (reference sequence). CDR3 DNA: TGTGCCACCAGCATAGACACCTTCGGCGATCAGCCCCAGCATTTT. Its protein product is CATSIDTFGDQPQHF.

The V call is TRBV20-1, the J call TRBJ1-5, with D possibly TRBD1 on 5 matching bases. Germline V lookup: CDR1 DFQATT, CDR2 SNEGSKA (reference sequence). V was trimmed by 3 bases and J by 4 bases, leaving 22 bases between them. The length of the CDR3 is 17 residues. DNA for the CDR3: TGCAGTGCTAGTGGGGGAACTCCGCAGCGGTATAATCAGCCCCAGCATTTT. It yields the protein CSASGGTPQRYNQPQHF.

This clone was detected once. The chain uses TRBV4-1 and TRBJ2-7; 7 bases are shared with TRBD1. V trimming: 0 bases; J trimming: 3 bases; junction bases outside the gene matches: 8. The length of the CDR3 is 16 residues. Germline values: CDR1 MGHRA, CDR2 YSYEKL. In DNA, the CDR3 is TGCGCCAGCAGCCAAGAAGGGTCAGGGGGTGGCTACGAGCAGTACTTC. This encodes CASSQEGSGGGYEQYF.

V usage is TRBV28 and J usage is TRBJ1-1; 9 positions match TRBD1. The CDR3 extends over 15 amino acids. The germline gives CDR1 MDHEN, CDR2 SYDVKM. V trimming: 5 bases; J trimming: 5 bases; junction bases outside the gene matches: 9. CDR3 loop: CASSPNRGLGTEAFF. CDR3 DNA sequence: TGTGCCAGCAGTCCCAACAGGGGGCTCGGGACTGAAGCTTTCTTT.

V and J are TRBV7-3 and TRBJ2-7; no firm D call. Germline V CDR1 and CDR2: SGHTA, FQGTGA. The CDR3 covers 13 residues. V lost 6 bases to trimming and J lost 9 bases, with 18 bases between them. The DNA for the CDR3 is TGTGCCAGCAGTTTTGACCCCACGGGTGGGCAGTACTTC. Translating it yields CASSFDPTGGQYF.